The sequence of this T cell receptor (beta chain) was determined in a study of T cell changes during pregnancy in multiple sclerosis. Clones were sequenced by immunoSEQ multiplex PCR, and TCRdb holds only the in-frame ones, with some missing. The profile shows roughly 36,000 clones, around 90% of them singletons. After removal of 5 bases from V and 1 base from J, the junction contained 3 bases not matched to a gene. The CDR3 has 14 amino acids. Germline lookup yields CDR1 SGHTA and CDR2 FQGNSA. Sample: peripheral blood, taken in the second trimester of pregnancy. The chain couples TRBV7-2 to TRBJ2-7, with 9 bases aligning to TRBD1. The clonotype was recovered from a female donor in good health, enrolled as a control in a pregnancy study. DNA of the CDR3: TGTGCCAGCAGCAGGGACAGGGCTTCCTACGAGCAGTACTTC. Residues: CASSRDRASYEQYF.